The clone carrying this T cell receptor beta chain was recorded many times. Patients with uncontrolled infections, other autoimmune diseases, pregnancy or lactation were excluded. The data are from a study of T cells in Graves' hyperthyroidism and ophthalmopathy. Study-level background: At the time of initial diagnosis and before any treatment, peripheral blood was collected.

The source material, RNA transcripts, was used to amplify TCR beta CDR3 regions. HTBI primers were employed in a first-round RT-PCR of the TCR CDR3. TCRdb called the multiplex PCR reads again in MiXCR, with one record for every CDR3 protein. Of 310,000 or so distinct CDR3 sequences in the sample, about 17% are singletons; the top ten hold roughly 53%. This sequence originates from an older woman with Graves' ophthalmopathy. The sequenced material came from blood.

CDR3 residues: CASSPGGGQGTEQYF. The CDR3 DNA reads TGTGCCAGCTCACCGGGTGGTGGACAGGGAACCGAGCAGTACTTC. The rearrangement uses TRBV18 and TRBJ2-7; TRBD1 aligns across 8 bases. V shed 3 bases and J 6 bases; nucleotides not matched to a gene: 10. From germline, CDR1 is KGHSH and CDR2 LQKENI. The CDR3 covers 15 residues. The full variable domain, its missing parts supplied by reference TRBV18 and TRBJ2-7, is NAGVMQNPRHLVRRRGQEARLRCSPMKGHSHVYWYRQLPEEGLKFMVYLQKENIIDESGMPKERFSAEFPKEGPSILRIQQVVRGDSAAYFCASSPGGGQGTEQYFGPGTRLTVT.